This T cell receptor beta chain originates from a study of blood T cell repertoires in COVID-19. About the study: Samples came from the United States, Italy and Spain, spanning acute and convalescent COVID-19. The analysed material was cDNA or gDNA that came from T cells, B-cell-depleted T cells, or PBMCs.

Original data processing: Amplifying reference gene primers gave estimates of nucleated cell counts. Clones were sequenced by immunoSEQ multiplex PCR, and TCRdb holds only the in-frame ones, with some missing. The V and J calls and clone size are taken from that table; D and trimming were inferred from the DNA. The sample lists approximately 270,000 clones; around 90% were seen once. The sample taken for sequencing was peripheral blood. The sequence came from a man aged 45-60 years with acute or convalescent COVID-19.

The CDR3 nucleotides read TGTGCCAGCTCAACGACAGGGGGCCGGACAGATACGCAGTATTTT. Encoded protein: CASSTTGGRTDTQYF. The chain recombines TRBV18 with TRBJ2-3; 10 positions match TRBD1. CDR1 and CDR2 from the germline V gene are KGHSH and LQKENI. The CDR3 extends over 15 amino acids. Trimming took 5 bases from V and 3 from J; bases not matched to a gene: 5.